The 31 T cell receptor beta chains below all came from one sample that was sequenced in a study of long-term antiretroviral therapy in people with HIV. Survey-level resolution applied to immunoSEQ assay v3.0. Data came from immunoSEQ multiplex PCR; TCRdb stores just in-frame clones and leaves some out. The data show around 20,000 clones, about 80% seen once. This specimen was unsorted PBMCs, taken 0.5 years before starting antiretroviral therapy. Receptors originate from a woman aged 45-60 years with HIV.

This clone was picked up a small number of times. This chain connects TRBV14 to TRBJ2-7; 11 bases line up with TRBD1. The CDR3 has 14 residues. Germline CDR1 and CDR2: SGHDN and FVKESK. The V and J ends lost 5 bases and 4 bases, in that order; junction bases with no gene match: 4. CDR3: CASSSRDRGYEQYF. CDR3 coding DNA: TGTGCCAGCAGCTCCCGGGACAGGGGGTACGAGCAGTACTTC.

The chain recombines TRBV5-8 with TRBJ2-1; 12 positions agree with TRBD2. Trimming removed 4 bases from V and 0 bases from J; junction bases left unmatched: 11. CDR1 is SGHTS and CDR2 is YDEGEE in the germline V gene. This CDR3 comprises 19 residues. CDR3 region: CASSRAKLAGGRSYNEQFF. The CDR3 DNA reads as TGTGCCAGCAGCCGCGCCAAACTAGCGGGGGGACGCTCCTACAATGAGCAGTTCTTC. Full variable domain (outside the CDR3, taken from reference TRBV5-8 and TRBJ2-1): EAGVTQSPTHLIKTRGQQATLRCSPISGHTSVYWYQQALGLGLQFLLWYDEGEERNRGNFPPRFSGRQFPNYSSELNVNALELEDSALYLCASSRAKLAGGRSYNEQFFGPGTRLTVL.

The V gene is TRBV7-3, the J gene TRBJ2-3, with TRBD2 matching over 11 bases. J lost 7 bases, V lost 1 base, and 4 bases had no gene match. This CDR3 has 15 residues. CDR1 and CDR2 from the germline V gene are SGHTA and FQGTGA. The CDR3 region is CASSLNRTSGYTQYF. The CDR3 DNA reads as TGTGCCAGCAGCTTAAATCGGACTAGCGGGTATACGCAGTATTTT.

This clone was seen just once. The chain joins TRBV5-4 to TRBJ2-7; no firm D call. The V gene lost 2 bases and the J gene lost 4 bases, with 13 bases spanning the gap. The CDR3 spans 14 residues. CDR1 is SGHNT and CDR2 is YYREEE in the germline V gene (reference sequence). The CDR3 DNA sequence: TGTGCCAGCAGCTTTCAAACCGACGAATACGAGCAGTACTTC. Its translation: CASSFQTDEYEQYF.

V gene TRBV5-5 combines with J gene TRBJ1-1, with TRBD1 identical over 8 bases. The V and J ends lost 5 bases and 0 bases, in that order; junction bases with no gene match: 12. The length of the CDR3 is 17 residues. Germline V gives CDR1 SGHKS, CDR2 YYEKEE (reference sequence). The chain's CDR3 is CASSKTGQGYMNTEAFF. CDR3 DNA: TGTGCCAGCAGTAAAACAGGACAGGGATACATGAACACTGAAGCTTTCTTT.

This chain links TRBV10-3 with TRBJ1-3, with TRBD1 matching 11 bases. This CDR3 is 15 amino acids long. Germline assignment: CDR1 ENHRY and CDR2 SYGVKD. With 6 bases clipped from V and 5 bases from J, the junction kept 6 bases outside the gene matches. The CDR3 spells CAISGQGAIRNTIYF. The CDR3 DNA is TGTGCCATCAGCGGACAGGGGGCAATAAGAAACACCATATATTTT.

This clone was found a few times. The chain couples TRBV19 to TRBJ2-2; D is ambiguous. CDR3 length equals 13 residues. With 4 bases removed from V and 1 base from J, the gap between germline ends came to 4 bases. The germline V gene has CDR1 LNHDA and CDR2 SQIVND (reference sequence). The CDR3 DNA sequence: TGTGCCAGTAGTACGGGGAACACCGGGGAGCTGTTTTTT. Protein product: CASSTGNTGELFF.

V and J are TRBV7-8 and TRBJ1-4; TRBD1 matches at 9 bases. J gave up 7 bases and V 8 bases, and 14 bases lay outside the gene matches. Germline values: CDR1 SGHVS, CDR2 FQNEAQ. This CDR3 comprises 16 residues. This CDR3 reads CASSKARGTGREKLFF. The CDR3 region has the DNA TGTGCCAGCTCCAAAGCAAGAGGGACAGGGCGTGAAAAACTGTTTTTT.

This clone was observed a handful of times. The rearrangement joins TRBV5-5 to TRBJ1-5, with D unclear. V was clipped by 0 bases and J by 3 bases, with 4 bases between them. The germline V gene has CDR1 SGHKS and CDR2 YYEKEE (reference sequence). There are 13 residues in the CDR3. The CDR3 nucleotides are TGTGCCAGCAGCTTGGGTCTCAATCAGCCCCAGCATTTT. This sequence encodes CASSLGLNQPQHF.

This rearrangement joins TRBV28 to TRBJ2-7; 7 positions match TRBD1. There are 13 residues in the CDR3. Germline V gene lookup returns CDR1 MDHEN and CDR2 SYDVKM. After removal of 9 bases from V and 0 bases from J, the junction contained 5 bases not matched to a gene. Here the CDR3 reads CASAGTDSYEQYF. The CDR3 nucleotides read TGTGCCAGTGCCGGGACAGACTCCTACGAGCAGTACTTC.

The chain combines TRBV2 with TRBJ1-5, with TRBD1 identical over 8 bases. Germline CDR1 reads SNHLY; CDR2 reads FYNNEI. This CDR3 region has 15 residues. Trimming at V came to 2 bases and at J to 7 bases, leaving 7 bases not matched to a gene. The CDR3 protein is CASSESRGQEQPQHF. Here the CDR3 DNA reads TGTGCCAGCAGTGAAAGCAGGGGGCAGGAACAGCCCCAGCATTTT. Together with reference TRBV2 and TRBJ1-5, the CDR3 gives the full variable domain: EPEVTQTPSHQVTQMGQEVILRCVPISNHLYFYWYRQILGQKVEFLVSFYNNEISEKSEIFDDQFSVERPDGSNFTLKIRSTKLEDSAMYFCASSESRGQEQPQHFGDGTRLSIL.

This chain links TRBV5-1 with TRBJ2-2; 10 nucleotides agree with TRBD2. Trimming at V came to 2 bases and at J to 0 bases, leaving 4 bases not matched to a gene. The germline V gene has CDR1 SGHRS and CDR2 YFSETQ. There are 17 residues in the CDR3. The chain's CDR3 is CASSLSLAGANTGELFF. In DNA, the CDR3 is TGCGCCAGCAGCTTATCCCTAGCGGGGGCGAACACCGGGGAGCTGTTTTTT.

The gene calls are TRBV21-1 and TRBJ1-6. TRBV21-1 is a known pseudogene. The CDR3 runs to 13 residues. CDR3 nucleotides: TGTGCCAGCAGAGGGACTGGGAATTCACCCCTCCACTTT. This encodes CASRGTGNSPLHF.

The J gene is TRBJ2-2, the V gene TRBV11-2; TRBD2 agrees at 15 bases. Trimming removed 4 bases from V and 6 bases from J; junction bases left unmatched: 3. The CDR3 is 16 residues long. CDR1 is SGHAT and CDR2 is FQNNGV in the germline V gene. Here the CDR3 reads CASSWGTSGGSGELFF. The DNA of the CDR3 is TGTGCCAGCAGCTGGGGGACTAGCGGGGGGTCCGGGGAGCTGTTTTTT.

This chain links TRBV5-6 with TRBJ1-6, with no clear D. Germline CDR1 reads SGHDT; CDR2 reads YYEEEE. Between the trimmed V and J ends, which lost 2 bases and 3 bases, there was a span of 9 bases. CDR3 length: 15 amino acids. CDR3 DNA sequence: TGTGCCAGCAGCTTTTACGGTCGCTATAATTCACCCCTCCACTTT. It specifies CASSFYGRYNSPLHF.

This clone was found a few times. The genes are TRBV5-4 and TRBJ1-4, with TRBD1 matching 7 bases. This CDR3 contains 14 residues. Trimming at V came to 2 bases and at J to 7 bases, leaving 5 bases not matched to a gene. In germline, CDR1 is SGHNT, CDR2 YYREEE (reference sequence). CDR3 nucleotide sequence: TGTGCCAGCAGCTTCGAAGCAGGGGGTGAAAAACTGTTTTTT. Amino acid sequence: CASSFEAGGEKLFF.

By share, this clone ranks as medium-sized. This rearrangement joins TRBV7-9 to TRBJ2-3; maybe TRBD2 (6 bases). The V end lost 5 bases, the J end lost 0 bases, and 18 bases lay between the germline ends. CDR3 size: 17 residues. Per the germline V gene, CDR1 is SEHNR and CDR2 is FQNEAQ (reference sequence). CDR3 residues: CASSGGGWRGSTDTQYF. The CDR3 DNA is TGTGCCAGCAGCGGCGGAGGGTGGCGGGGCAGCACAGATACGCAGTATTTT.

This rearrangement joins TRBV5-1 to TRBJ1-1, with TRBD1 matching 7 bases. CDR1 is SGHRS and CDR2 is YFSETQ in the germline V gene. V was clipped by 4 bases and J by 2 bases; unmatched bases: 5. This CDR3 is built from 14 residues. The CDR3 loop reads CASSPGQTNTEAFF. In DNA form, the CDR3 reads TGCGCCAGCAGCCCGGGACAGACAAACACTGAAGCTTTCTTT.

The chain is built from TRBV9 and TRBJ1-2; D gene unclear. From germline, CDR1 is SGDLS and CDR2 YYNGEE. The CDR3 length is 13 residues. V lost 5 bases to trimming and J lost 4 bases, with 12 bases between them. CDR3 residues: CASSPREGYGYTF. The DNA for the CDR3 is TGTGCCAGCAGTCCTAGGGAGGGCTATGGCTACACCTTC.

This clone has a handful of counts. The chain is built from TRBV7-3 and TRBJ1-2; 8 positions agree with TRBD1. Germline V gene sequence: CDR1 SGHTA, CDR2 FQGTGA. This CDR3 spans 13 amino acids. With 6 bases clipped from V and 7 bases from J, the junction kept 7 bases outside the gene matches. This CDR3 is CASSYGQGSGYTF. CDR3 nucleotides: TGTGCCAGCAGTTACGGACAGGGCTCTGGCTACACCTTC.

The rearrangement links TRBV30 to TRBJ1-5, with D possibly TRBD1 on 5 matching bases. The V and J ends lost 3 bases and 5 bases respectively, with 14 bases between them. Germline CDR1 reads GTSNPN; CDR2 reads SVGIG (reference sequence). The CDR3 contains 14 residues. The CDR3 here is CAWSPIRVHQPQHF. The CDR3 coding sequence is TGTGCCTGGAGCCCCATCAGGGTGCATCAGCCCCAGCATTTT.

This chain links TRBV19 with TRBJ2-6, with D possibly being TRBD1 or TRBD2 (5 bases each). The CDR3 spans 14 residues. Trimming removed 4 bases at V and 4 bases at J, with 8 bases between. Germline lookup yields CDR1 LNHDA and CDR2 SQIVND (reference sequence). CDR3 in DNA: TGTGCCAGTAGTACTGGGACCGGGGCCAACGTCCTGACTTTC. Protein: CASSTGTGANVLTF.

V is TRBV6-6 and J is TRBJ2-3, with 7 bases identical to TRBD1. The CDR3 is made up of 14 amino acids. Germline V gene data show CDR1 as MNHNY and CDR2 as SVGAGI (reference sequence). V dropped 5 bases and J dropped 6; count of bases not matched to a gene: 8. In nucleotides, the CDR3 is TGTGCCAGCAGTCCTAACAGGGGAGCGGATACGCAGTATTTT. Its translation is CASSPNRGADTQYF.

The rearrangement uses TRBV5-4 and TRBJ1-1; TRBD1 agrees at 8 bases. This CDR3 is 16 amino acids long. Per the germline V gene, CDR1 is SGHNT and CDR2 is YYREEE (reference sequence). The V and J ends lost 0 bases and 2 bases, in that order; junction bases with no gene match: 6. CDR3 nucleotides: TGTGCCAGCAGCTTGGGACAGGGGCCTCTCAACACTGAAGCTTTCTTT. Its translation: CASSLGQGPLNTEAFF.

The V gene is TRBV12-5, the J gene TRBJ1-3; D not resolved. Trimming removed 4 bases at V and 0 bases at J, with 7 bases between. Germline V gene data show CDR1 as LGHNT and CDR2 as FRNRAP. This CDR3 has 14 residues. CDR3 nucleotides: TGTGCTAGTGGTTCTGGCAGCTCTGGAAACACCATATATTTT. Protein product: CASGSGSSGNTIYF. The whole variable domain, filled in from reference TRBV12-5 and TRBJ1-3, reads DARVTQTPRHKVTEMGQEVTMRCQPILGHNTVFWYRQTMMQGLELLAYFRNRAPLDDSGMPKDRFSAEMPDATLATLKIQPSEPRDSAVYFCASGSGSSGNTIYFGEGSWLTVV.

The genes are TRBV7-2 and TRBJ2-7; 8 bases map to TRBD1. Germline V gene data show CDR1 as SGHTA and CDR2 as FQGNSA. V trimming: 6 bases; J trimming: 5 bases; junction bases outside the gene matches: 12. The CDR3 totals 15 residues. CDR3 residues: CASSRTGGIYDEQYF. The CDR3 nucleotides are TGTGCCAGCAGTCGAACAGGGGGAATCTATGACGAGCAGTACTTC.

The chain combines TRBV5-1 with TRBJ1-3, with D tentatively TRBD1 (5 bases). The CDR3 extends over 13 amino acids. Per the germline V gene, CDR1 is SGHRS and CDR2 is YFSETQ. The germline V and J ends were trimmed by 5 bases and 4 bases, with 10 bases remaining between them. The CDR3 DNA sequence: TGCGCCAGCAGGGTGGGACTCGGAAACACCATATATTTT. Its translation: CASRVGLGNTIYF.

This clone showed up just a few times. The rearrangement joins TRBV28 to TRBJ1-5; the match to TRBD1 covers 8 bases. CDR1 is MDHEN, CDR2 SYDVKM, per germline. CDR3 length: 19 residues. The J segment lost 0 bases and the V segment lost 2 bases, leaving 12 bases of the junction unmatched. The CDR3 DNA reads TGTGCCAGCAGTTTACCCCCGGGACAGGTTCTTTATAGCAATCAGCCCCAGCATTTT. Translated, it gives CASSLPPGQVLYSNQPQHF.

This clone was recorded a few times. V usage is TRBV19 and J usage is TRBJ1-5; unclear D gene. Trimming took 7 bases from V and 0 from J, leaving 7 bases between them. CDR1 is LNHDA and CDR2 is SQIVND in the germline V gene (reference sequence). The CDR3 is 13 amino acids. Here the CDR3 DNA reads TGTGCCAGTAAGGGATATAGCAATCAGCCCCAGCATTTT. This sequence encodes CASKGYSNQPQHF. Based on the CDR3 plus reference TRBV19 and TRBJ1-5, the full variable domain is DGGITQSPKYLFRKEGQNVTLSCEQNLNHDAMYWYRQDPGQGLRLIYYSQIVNDFQKGDIAEGYSVSREKKESFPLTVTSAQKNPTAFYLCASKGYSNQPQHFGDGTRLSIL.

The rearrangement links TRBV19 to TRBJ2-6; D unresolved. The V and J ends lost 5 bases and 0 bases respectively, with 11 bases between them. Germline-derived CDR1 and CDR2 are LNHDA and SQIVND (reference sequence). This CDR3 comprises 16 residues. The CDR3: CASSAEFSSGANVLTF. Here the CDR3 DNA reads TGTGCCAGTAGTGCAGAATTCTCCTCTGGGGCCAACGTCCTGACTTTC.

The chain links TRBV18 to TRBJ2-2, with no clear D. Trimming pared 1 base from V and 4 bases from J, leaving 13 bases between. CDR1 is KGHSH and CDR2 is LQKENI in the germline V gene. The CDR3 consists of 16 residues. CDR3 amino acids: CASSPQKGVGTGELFF. CDR3 coding DNA: TGTGCCAGCTCACCACAAAAGGGTGTCGGCACCGGGGAGCTGTTTTTT.